One sample yielded the 7 T cell receptor beta chains listed below, sequenced in a study of cytomegalovirus exposure and HLA in healthy donors. Vbeta (60) and Jbeta (13) primers were used in the PCR. Repertoires were generated with immunoSEQ multiplex PCR, while TCRdb's copy carries only in-frame clones and drops some. This sample has some 140,000 clones, with 66% found just once. Sequenced input: PBMCs. Receptor source: a human donor in good health.

The rearrangement joins TRBV19 to TRBJ1-2; 9 nucleotides match TRBD1. The germline V gene has CDR1 LNHDA and CDR2 SQIVND (reference sequence). CDR3 length: 15 residues. The trim removed 4 bases at V and 5 bases at J, leaving 8 bases unmatched. The CDR3 region is CASSTTTGGSYGYTF. In DNA form, the CDR3 reads TGTGCCAGTAGTACAACGACAGGGGGGTCTTATGGCTACACCTTC.

This chain links TRBV6-5 with TRBJ2-1; 13 bases map to TRBD2. V gave up 1 base and J gave up 9 bases; unmatched junction bases: 6. Germline V gene sequence: CDR1 MNHEY, CDR2 SVGAGI. The CDR3 loop spans 16 amino acids. CDR3 amino acids: CASSYLGLAGTGEQFF. The DNA for the CDR3 is TGTGCCAGCAGTTACTTGGGACTAGCGGGGACGGGTGAGCAGTTCTTC.

V is TRBV7-2 and J is TRBJ2-2; maybe TRBD1 (6 bases). The CDR3 has 16 amino acids. CDR1 is SGHTA, CDR2 FQGNSA, per germline. Trimming shortened V by 4 bases and J by 8 bases, and 20 bases separated the two germline ends. The chain's CDR3 is CASSSRKQGSGGELFF. CDR3 nucleotide sequence: TGTGCCAGCAGCTCGCGTAAACAGGGATCGGGGGGGGAGCTGTTTTTT. Full variable domain (rest looked up from reference TRBV7-2 and TRBJ2-2): GAGVSQSPSNKVTEKGKDVELRCDPISGHTALYWYRQSLGQGLEFLIYFQGNSAPDKSGLPSDRFSAERTGGSVSTLTIQRTQQEDSAVYLCASSSRKQGSGGELFFGEGSRLTVL.

The rearrangement joins TRBV5-6 to TRBJ2-1; 8 bases align to TRBD2. Germline CDR1 reads SGHDT; CDR2 reads YYEEEE. The junction had 6 bases not matched to a gene; V was cut back by 0 bases and J by 4 bases. This CDR3 has 16 amino acids. CDR3 sequence (DNA): TGTGCCAGCAGCTTGGTTTCGGCGGGAGGATACAATGAGCAGTTCTTC. Translation gives CASSLVSAGGYNEQFF.

The chain joins TRBV2 to TRBJ1-5; 7 bases are shared with TRBD1. The germline CDR1 and CDR2 sequences are SNHLY and FYNNEI. The CDR3 has 12 residues. V gave up 6 bases and J gave up 7 bases; unmatched junction bases: 3. The CDR3 protein is CASRGTAQPQHF. CDR3 in DNA: TGTGCCAGCAGGGGGACAGCCCAGCCCCAGCATTTT.

On this clone: One junction end disagrees with the germline gene, perhaps due to a read error. The chain is built from TRBV29-1 and TRBJ1-6; TRBD1 agrees at 11 bases. Germline CDR1 SQVTM, CDR2 ANQGSEA. The CDR3 covers 14 residues. The CDR3 reads CSVVLGGTGGTEGF. CDR3 bases: TGCAGCGTTGTTCTCGGTGGGACAGGGGGTACCGAGGGATTT.

This clone has a handful of counts. A read error may produce the germline difference seen at one junction end. J is TRBJ1-1 and V is TRBV5-4; 7 positions agree with TRBD1. Per germline, CDR1 SGHNT and CDR2 YYREEE (reference sequence). The CDR3 consists of 14 residues. CDR3 region: CASRLDRMNTEAFF. The CDR3 coding sequence is TGTGCCAGCAGGTTGGACAGGATGAACACTGAAGCTTTCTTT.